The next 6 T cell receptor beta chains were all read from a single sample in a study of cytomegalovirus exposure and HLA in healthy donors. With 60 Vbeta and 13 Jbeta primers, the PCR was carried out. Here immunoSEQ multiplex PCR was the method, and the copy in TCRdb shows in-frame clones only, minus some. The sample lists around 91,000 clones, 78% seen once, with 4.4% in the top ten. Input material: PBMCs. The source of these receptors is a male donor in good health and CMV-seropositive.

The chain is built from TRBV5-1 and TRBJ2-1, with TRBD2 identical over 10 bases. The CDR3 is 15 residues long. The trim removed 5 bases at V and 7 bases at J, leaving 9 bases unmatched. CDR1 is SGHRS and CDR2 is YFSETQ in the germline V gene. DNA of the CDR3: TGCGCCAGCAGACCAGCGGGGGGGCCTGAAAATGAGCAGTTCTTC. This codes for CASRPAGGPENEQFF.

V gene TRBV7-9 combines with J gene TRBJ1-6; D is undetermined. V dropped 5 bases and J dropped 7 bases, with 12 bases sitting between them. Germline V gene sequence: CDR1 SEHNR, CDR2 FQNEAQ (reference sequence). The CDR3 has 14 residues. This CDR3 is CASSPGKENSPLHF. CDR3 DNA sequence: TGTGCCAGCAGCCCCGGGAAAGAAAATTCACCCCTCCACTTT.

The genes are TRBV5-1 and TRBJ2-3, with 9 bases aligning to TRBD2. Losses at the gene ends were 4 bases for V and 0 bases for J; bases not matched to a gene: 3. The CDR3 consists of 15 residues. Germline assignment: CDR1 SGHRS and CDR2 YFSETQ. This CDR3 is CASSQSGGSTDTQYF. The CDR3 nucleotides read TGCGCCAGCAGCCAAAGCGGGGGGAGCACAGATACGCAGTATTTT.

V gene TRBV27 combines with J gene TRBJ2-7, with a tentative D call TRBD1 (7 bases). The germline V gene encodes CDR1 MNHEY and CDR2 SMNVEV (reference sequence). CDR3 length: 16 amino acids. V shed 3 bases and J shed 3 bases, with 18 bases lying between them. CDR3 loop: CASSLRGGTAIYEQYF. The DNA for the CDR3 is TGTGCCAGCAGTTTGAGGGGCGGGACAGCTATCTACGAGCAGTACTTC.

This chain joins TRBV6-6 and TRBJ1-5, with 7 nucleotides matching TRBD1. J gave up 0 bases and V 7 bases, and 6 bases lay outside the gene matches. This CDR3 contains 15 residues. Germline loops: CDR1 MNHNY, CDR2 SVGAGI (reference sequence). CDR3 region: CASTPTGHSNQPQHF. CDR3 nucleotide sequence: TGTGCCAGCACTCCGACAGGGCATAGCAATCAGCCCCAGCATTTT.

The chain couples TRBV9 to TRBJ2-1, with a weak D call TRBD1 (6 bases). The CDR3 has 13 amino acids. Germline V gene sequence: CDR1 SGDLS, CDR2 YYNGEE. V was trimmed by 2 bases and J by 4 bases, leaving 7 bases between them. CDR3 sequence reads: CASSVGQYNEQFF. The CDR3 coding sequence is TGTGCCAGCAGCGTCGGACAGTACAATGAGCAGTTCTTC.